This T cell receptor (beta chain) is drawn from a study of beta chain features in type 1 diabetes. In the study overall: Investigators examined 107,917,701 sorted cells across all samples. The study, taken as a whole, reports: All four CD4+ subsets of Type 1 diabetes patients contained TCRB CDR3s that were moderately but significantly shorter.

Trimming removed 6 bases at V and 1 base at J, with 4 bases between. Germline CDR1 and CDR2: SGHTA and FQGNSA. CDR3 size: 12 residues. What was sequenced were expressed TCRB transcripts, since all of the isolated RNA had been reverse transcribed. Sequencing used immunoSEQ multiplex PCR; TCRdb keeps in-frame clones, though not all of them. Of about 160,000 clones listed, approximately 62% are singletons. Points on this clone: Its antigen remains unknown.

The receptor comes from a man aged 25 to 40 with type 1 diabetes. Sequencing was performed on naive CD4+ T cells from blood. V gene TRBV7-2 combines with J gene TRBJ2-1; unclear D gene. The CDR3 DNA sequence: TGTGCCAGCAGGCCATCCTACAATGAGCAGTTCTTC. This sequence encodes CASRPSYNEQFF. Full variable domain (rest looked up from reference TRBV7-2 and TRBJ2-1): GAGVSQSPSNKVTEKGKDVELRCDPISGHTALYWYRQSLGQGLEFLIYFQGNSAPDKSGLPSDRFSAERTGGSVSTLTIQRTQQEDSAVYLCASRPSYNEQFFGPGTRLTVL.